The 17 T cell receptor beta chains below all came from one sample that was sequenced in a study of cytomegalovirus exposure and HLA in healthy donors. Primers for the PCR totalled 60 Vbeta and 13 Jbeta. Some clones are missing from TCRdb's copy, which holds only in-frame ones; the method was immunoSEQ multiplex PCR. There are roughly 150,000 clones in the sample; around three quarters occur only once, and 2.5% to 3.5% lies in the top ten. Source material: PBMCs. These receptors were taken from a male donor in good health and CMV-seronegative.

DNA of the CDR3: TGTGCCAGCAGTCCGGGACTAGCGATTAACGAGCAGTTCTTC. The encoded protein is CASSPGLAINEQFF. The chain combines TRBV28 with TRBJ2-1; 10 bases are shared with TRBD2. Germline trimming cut 5 bases from V and 10 bases from J; bases unmatched to any gene: 8. The CDR3 consists of 14 residues. The germline CDR1 and CDR2 sequences are MDHEN and SYDVKM.

The chain combines TRBV2 with TRBJ2-3, with 11 bases that match TRBD1. CDR1 is SNHLY, CDR2 FYNNEI, per germline. The CDR3 is 16 amino acids. V trimming: 1 base; J trimming: 1 base; junction bases outside the gene matches: 1. The DNA of the CDR3 is TGTGCCAGCAGTGAAGGGACAGGGGGCGGCACAGATACGCAGTATTTT. This translates into CASSEGTGGGTDTQYF.

The chain recombines TRBV5-1 with TRBJ1-2, with TRBD1 identical over 7 bases. CDR3 length: 16 amino acids. Germline-derived CDR1 and CDR2 are SGHRS and YFSETQ. The V segment lost 2 bases and the J segment 6 bases; nucleotides outside the gene matches: 13. The DNA of the CDR3 is TGCGCCAGCAGCTTTATAGATGAGGCAGGGGGTGATGGCTACACCTTC. Amino acids: CASSFIDEAGGDGYTF.

This chain joins TRBV28 and TRBJ1-2, with D possibly matching TRBD1 (5 bases). Trimming stripped 1 base from V and 4 bases from J, with 10 bases between. The CDR3 is 14 amino acids. Germline CDR1 reads MDHEN; CDR2 reads SYDVKM. CDR3 coding DNA: TGTGCCAGCAGTTTATCGGGGGTGGGCTATGGCTACACCTTC. Its protein is CASSLSGVGYGYTF.

The chain joins TRBV15 to TRBJ2-7; 8 bases line up with TRBD2. V lost 0 bases and J lost 5; bases outside the gene matches: 9. This CDR3 spans 16 amino acids. CDR1 and CDR2 (germline): LNHNV, YYDKDF (reference sequence). CDR3 in amino acids: CATSRDPPRGAHEQYF. CDR3 sequence (DNA): TGTGCCACCAGCAGAGATCCACCGCGGGGGGCCCACGAGCAGTACTTC.

This sequence joins TRBV28 and TRBJ1-2, with 10 bases that match TRBD1. J was trimmed by 7 bases and V by 4 bases; bases with no gene match: 3. Germline CDR1 is MDHEN and CDR2 is SYDVKM. CDR3 length equals 13 residues. The CDR3 region is CASSSGQGTGYTF. The CDR3 DNA sequence: TGTGCCAGCAGTTCGGGACAGGGGACTGGCTACACCTTC.

The rearrangement uses TRBV29-1 and TRBJ2-7, with TRBD1 matching over 8 bases. Germline V CDR1 and CDR2: SQVTM, ANQGSEA. This CDR3 is 12 amino acids long. Trimming took 7 bases from V and 2 from J; bases not matched to a gene: 4. The CDR3 DNA follows: TGCAGCGCCGGGACAGGCGCCTACGAGCAGTACTTC. It codes for CSAGTGAYEQYF.

The chain links TRBV5-1 to TRBJ1-1, with D uncertain. This CDR3 has 13 amino acids. The germline gives CDR1 SGHRS, CDR2 YFSETQ. Between the trimmed V and J ends, which lost 1 base and 3 bases, there was a span of 7 bases. The CDR3 sequence is CASSLSADTEAFF. The CDR3 region has the DNA TGCGCCAGCAGCTTGTCTGCAGACACTGAAGCTTTCTTT.

The V and J genes are TRBV12-5 and TRBJ2-5; 7 bases match TRBD2. Unmatched junction bases numbered 17, after V lost 3 bases and J lost 1 base. Germline-derived CDR1 and CDR2 are LGHNT and FRNRAP. The CDR3 is made up of 19 amino acids. The CDR3 nucleotides are TGTGCTAGTGGTTTCCCGTACCCAAATTGGCGGGGGAGCCAAGAGACCCAGTACTTC. Encoded protein: CASGFPYPNWRGSQETQYF.

This sequence joins TRBV11-2 and TRBJ2-7; 8 nucleotides match TRBD1. The junction had 13 bases not matched to a gene; V was cut back by 2 bases and J by 4 bases. Germline assignment: CDR1 SGHAT and CDR2 FQNNGV. The CDR3 contains 17 residues. This CDR3 is CASSLLVRGRGRYEQYF. CDR3 coding DNA: TGTGCCAGCAGCTTATTAGTCAGGGGCAGGGGGCGTTACGAGCAGTACTTC.

The rearrangement uses TRBV15 and TRBJ1-4, with D possibly being TRBD1 (5 bases). The CDR3 is 14 amino acids. The V end was cut by 0 bases, the J end by 5 bases, with 7 bases between. The V gene's germline CDR1 is LNHNV and CDR2 YYDKDF (reference sequence). This CDR3 is CATSRDGANEKLFF. The CDR3 DNA reads TGTGCCACCAGCAGAGATGGGGCAAATGAAAAACTGTTTTTT.

This clone was detected only once. The rearrangement links TRBV28 to TRBJ1-5; D possibly corresponds to TRBD1 (5 bases). Trimming cost V 4 bases and J 2 bases, with 9 bases left between them. The CDR3 contains 14 residues. From germline, CDR1 is MDHEN and CDR2 SYDVKM. CDR3 bases: TGTGCCAGCAGTTGGCCAGGGCGCAATCAGCCCCAGCATTTT. This translates into CASSWPGRNQPQHF.

The chain joins TRBV12-2 to TRBJ2-7; the D call TRBD2 from the table was never checked on the DNA. TRBV12-2 is termed a pseudogene. The CDR3 is 15 amino acids. CDR3 nucleotide sequence: TGTGCAAGTCGCGGGCGGACTAGCGGAAATTACGAGCAGTACTTC. Translated: CASRGRTSGNYEQYF.

V usage is TRBV27 and J usage is TRBJ1-5; unclear D gene. The CDR3 runs to 13 residues. Looked up from germline, CDR1 is MNHEY and CDR2 is SMNVEV (reference sequence). Trimming shortened V by 5 bases and J by 2 bases, and 7 bases separated the two germline ends. The CDR3 DNA sequence: TGTGCCAGCAGTCCGACTCGCAATCAGCCCCAGCATTTT. Amino acid sequence: CASSPTRNQPQHF.

This clone occurred a few times. CDR3 DNA: TGTGCCAGCAGCTTATCGGGGGATAAGGTCTATGGCTACACCTTC. It yields the protein CASSLSGDKVYGYTF. The gene calls are TRBV7-9 and TRBJ1-2; TRBD1 might be the D (5 bases). Trimming removed 2 bases from V and 4 bases from J, with 14 bases in between. CDR3 length: 15 amino acids. The germline V gene encodes CDR1 SEHNR and CDR2 FQNEAQ (reference sequence). Complete variable domain (other parts from reference TRBV7-9 and TRBJ1-2): DTGVSQNPRHKITKRGQNVTFRCDPISEHNRLYWYRQTLGQGPEFLTYFQNEAQLEKSRLLSDRFSAERPKGSFSTLEIQRTEQGDSAMYLCASSLSGDKVYGYTFGSGTRLTVV.

The rearrangement links TRBV5-1 to TRBJ2-3; TRBD2 agrees at 8 bases. The CDR3 has 14 residues. The J segment lost 1 base and the V segment lost 3 bases, leaving 1 base of the junction unmatched. Germline assignment: CDR1 SGHRS and CDR2 YFSETQ. This chain's CDR3 is CASSSGGGTDTQYF. Here the CDR3 DNA reads TGCGCCAGCAGCTCGGGAGGGGGCACAGATACGCAGTATTTT.

The V call is TRBV12-5, the J call TRBJ1-1; possible D gene TRBD1, 6 bases. V was cut by 5 bases and J by 2 bases, with 18 bases left in between. From germline, CDR1 is LGHNT and CDR2 FRNRAP. This CDR3 has 16 amino acids. The CDR3 region has the DNA TGTGCTAGTGGTCAAACCGGGACATTACGAAACACTGAAGCTTTCTTT. It is translated as CASGQTGTLRNTEAFF.